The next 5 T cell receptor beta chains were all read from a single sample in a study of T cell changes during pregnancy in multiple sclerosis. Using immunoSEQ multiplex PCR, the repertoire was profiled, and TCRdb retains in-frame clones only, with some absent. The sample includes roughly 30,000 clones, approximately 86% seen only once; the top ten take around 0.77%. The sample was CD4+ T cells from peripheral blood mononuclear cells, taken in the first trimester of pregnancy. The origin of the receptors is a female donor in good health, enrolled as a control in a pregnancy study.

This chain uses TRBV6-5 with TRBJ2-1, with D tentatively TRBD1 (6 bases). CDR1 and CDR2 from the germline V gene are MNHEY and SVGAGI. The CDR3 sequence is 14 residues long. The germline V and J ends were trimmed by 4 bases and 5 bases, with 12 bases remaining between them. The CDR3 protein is CASSSTGRDNEQFF. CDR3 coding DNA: TGTGCCAGCAGTTCGACAGGCCGGGACAATGAGCAGTTCTTC.

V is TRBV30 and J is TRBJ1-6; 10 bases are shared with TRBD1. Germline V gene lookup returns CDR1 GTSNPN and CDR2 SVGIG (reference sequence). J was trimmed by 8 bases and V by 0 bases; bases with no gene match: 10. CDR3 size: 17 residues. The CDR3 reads CAWSVRGTDRGYSPLHF. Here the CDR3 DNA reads TGTGCCTGGAGTGTAAGGGGAACGGACAGGGGGTATTCACCCCTCCACTTT. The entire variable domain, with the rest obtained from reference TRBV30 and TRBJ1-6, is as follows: SQTIHQWPATLVQPVGSPLSLECTVEGTSNPNLYWYRQAAGRGLQLLFYSVGIGQISSEVPQNLSASRPQDRQFILSSKKLLLSDSGFYLCAWSVRGTDRGYSPLHFGNGTRLTVT.

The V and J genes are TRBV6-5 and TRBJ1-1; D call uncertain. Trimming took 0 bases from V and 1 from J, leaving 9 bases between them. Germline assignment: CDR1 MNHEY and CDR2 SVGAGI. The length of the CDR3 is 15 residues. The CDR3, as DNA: TGTGCCAGCAGTTACTCTATAGCACAGAACACTGAAGCTTTCTTT. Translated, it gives CASSYSIAQNTEAFF.

The CDR3 is CASSLAGADTQYF. In DNA, the CDR3 is TGTGCCAGCAGCTTAGCCGGGGCAGATACGCAGTATTTT. V gene TRBV7-9 combines with J gene TRBJ2-3, with D maybe TRBD2 (5 bases). Trimming cost V 0 bases and J 4 bases, with 5 bases left between them. CDR1 SEHNR and CDR2 FQNEAQ come from the germline V gene (reference sequence). The CDR3 contains 13 residues. Variable domain in full (rest from reference TRBV7-9 and TRBJ2-3): DTGVSQNPRHKITKRGQNVTFRCDPISEHNRLYWYRQTLGQGPEFLTYFQNEAQLEKSRLLSDRFSAERPKGSFSTLEIQRTEQGDSAMYLCASSLAGADTQYFGPGTRLTVL.

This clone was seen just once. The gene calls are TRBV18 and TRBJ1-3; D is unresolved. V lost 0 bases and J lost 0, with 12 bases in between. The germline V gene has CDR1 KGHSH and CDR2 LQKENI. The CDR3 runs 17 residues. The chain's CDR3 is CASSPPIFRDSGNTIYF. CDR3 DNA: TGTGCCAGCTCACCACCGATATTTAGAGACTCTGGAAACACCATATATTTT. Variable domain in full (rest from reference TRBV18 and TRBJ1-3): NAGVMQNPRHLVRRRGQEARLRCSPMKGHSHVYWYRQLPEEGLKFMVYLQKENIIDESGMPKERFSAEFPKEGPSILRIQQVVRGDSAAYFCASSPPIFRDSGNTIYFGEGSWLTVV.